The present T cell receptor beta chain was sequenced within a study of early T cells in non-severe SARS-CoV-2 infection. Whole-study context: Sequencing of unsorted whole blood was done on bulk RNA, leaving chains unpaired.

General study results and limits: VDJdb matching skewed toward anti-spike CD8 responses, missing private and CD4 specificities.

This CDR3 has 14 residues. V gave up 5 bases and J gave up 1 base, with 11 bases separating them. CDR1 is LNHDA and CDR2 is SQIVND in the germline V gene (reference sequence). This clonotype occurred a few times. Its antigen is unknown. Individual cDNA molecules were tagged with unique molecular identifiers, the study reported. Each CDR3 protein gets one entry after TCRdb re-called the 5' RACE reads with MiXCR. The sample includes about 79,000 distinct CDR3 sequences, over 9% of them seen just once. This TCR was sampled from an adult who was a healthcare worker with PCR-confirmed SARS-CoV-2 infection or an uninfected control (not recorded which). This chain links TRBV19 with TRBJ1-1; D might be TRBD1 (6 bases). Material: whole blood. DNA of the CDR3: TGTGCCAGTAGTGAGGGGGAGGGGAACACTGAAGCTTTCTTT. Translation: CASSEGEGNTEAFF.